What follows is one TCR beta chain and its context. Its specificity is not known. Each CDR3 protein is one row after TCRdb ran MiXCR on the reads. The sample includes some 700,000 distinct CDR3 sequences, roughly a third of them seen just once. The sample is drawn from a study of T cell repertoires in cytomegalovirus infection. Overall study context: Indicated by public TCR beta signatures were CMV infection and matching HLA type. Overall study findings and caveats: Ex vivo responses were dominated by HLA-C-restricted CMV-specific TCR beta clonotypes. The cumulative frequency of public TCR beta families identified carriers of CMV plus the relevant HLA.

Germline trimming cut 2 bases from V and 7 bases from J; bases unmatched to any gene: 12. CDR3 length equals 17 residues. CDR1 KGHDR and CDR2 SFDVKD come from the germline V gene. The origin of this receptor is a human donor in good health (CMV status not recorded). Some clones in this sample may be carry-over from other donors' samples. J is TRBJ2-1 and V is TRBV24-1; 8 nucleotides align to TRBD1. The sample taken for sequencing was PBMCs. Here the CDR3 reads CATSDSSRGRGRNEQFF. DNA for the CDR3: TGTGCCACCAGTGATTCTTCCAGGGGGCGAGGTAGGAATGAGCAGTTCTTC.